This TCR beta chain was found in a study of shared clonotypes between healthy human individuals. Study-level findings and limits: Naive subsets usually exceeded memory subsets in estimated richness. Incomplete sequencing of sorted subsets was indicated by rarefaction despite large depth. The researchers took only blood, and tissue repertoires probably look different.

Trimming took off 7 bases at V and 0 bases at J, with 13 bases between the two ends. Looked up from germline, CDR1 is SEHNR and CDR2 is FQNEAQ (reference sequence). This CDR3 is 14 amino acids long. This clone was found once. Its antigen remains unidentified. Profiling relied on immunoSEQ multiplex PCR, and the TCRdb table lists in-frame clones only, not all of them. This table has about 640,000 clones, around 72% appearing once. J is TRBJ2-7 and V is TRBV7-9; D is possibly TRBD1 (7 bases). The sequence came from a woman in her 30s in good health. What was sequenced was memory CD4+ T cells sorted from blood. Subset noted: CD45RA-negative fraction. The CDR3 spells CASIRGDSSYEQYF. The DNA for the CDR3 is TGTGCCAGCATCAGGGGGGACAGCTCCTACGAGCAGTACTTC.